This section outlines one TCR beta chain sequence together with its context. As yet, its antigen is unknown. The CDR3 has 13 residues. Germline V gene data show CDR1 as SGHVS and CDR2 as FQNEAQ. V gave up 8 bases and J gave up 0 bases; unmatched junction bases: 3. The entry originates in a study of CD8 T cells in Susac syndrome. Study-wide points: Individuals included in the TCR sequencing and HLA analysis were acknowledged by the study to be relatively few in number.

The multiple sclerosis controls were treatment-naive patients affected by stable or active relapsing-remitting disease. TEMRA cells were FACS-enriched, with CD8+ and CD4+ T cells isolated negatively. Random hexamers primed reverse transcription of 0.5 to 1 ug RNA. TCR beta CDR3 was amplified by immunoSEQ covering 54 Vbeta and 13 Jbeta. TCRdb re-called the immunoSEQ multiplex PCR reads through MiXCR, storing one row per CDR3 protein. The table has approximately 200,000 distinct CDR3 sequences, 95% seen once. J is TRBJ1-1 and V is TRBV7-8; 7 bases fit TRBD1. The sample was CD4+ T cells from PBMCs. The receptor's source is a human donor with multiple sclerosis. CDR3 sequence (DNA): TGTGCCAGCGCACAGGGGATGAACACTGAAGCTTTCTTT. This gives the protein CASAQGMNTEAFF.